This paragraph reports one T cell receptor (beta chain). One entry per CDR3 protein, called by TCRdb with MiXCR from the 5' RACE reads. Of some 80,000 distinct CDR3 sequences in the sample, roughly 12% were seen once. This CDR3 is 15 amino acids long. CDR1 is KGHSH, CDR2 LQKENI, per germline. With 3 bases removed from V and 0 bases from J, the gap between germline ends came to 9 bases. This sample is drawn from a study of early T cells in non-severe SARS-CoV-2 infection. Material: whole blood. This TCR was recovered from an adult who was a healthcare worker with PCR-confirmed SARS-CoV-2 infection or an uninfected control (not recorded which). The chain carries TRBV18 and TRBJ2-1; D is unclear. CDR3 DNA: TGTGCCAGCTCACCCTACCTAGGCTCCTACAATGAGCAGTTCTTC. This encodes CASSPYLGSYNEQFF.